This is a list of T cell receptor beta chains from one sample in a study of cytomegalovirus exposure and HLA in healthy donors. Here immunoSEQ multiplex PCR was the method, and the copy in TCRdb shows in-frame clones only, minus some. Seen here are tens of thousands of clones, around 78% observed once, and the top ten hold around 4.4%. Sequencing used PBMCs. The source of these receptors is a male donor in good health and CMV-seropositive. CDR3s include the opening cysteine and the closing phenylalanine or tryptophan. D genes are given only for firm matches. The size entry is marked missing in some rows and otherwise reads once, few, many or a size class.

v_gene: TRBV10-1; d_gene: .; j_gene: TRBJ1-5; abundance: few; CDR3nt: TGCGCCAGCAGTGCTCCAGGCCAGCCCCAGCATTTT; CDR3aa: CASSAPGQPQHF
v_gene: TRBV5-6; d_gene: .; j_gene: TRBJ2-7; abundance: once; CDR3nt: TGTGCCAGCAGCCCCCTTCCAGACACCTACGAGCAGTACTTC; CDR3aa: CASSPLPDTYEQYF
v_gene: TRBV18; d_gene: TRBD1; j_gene: TRBJ2-7; abundance: .; CDR3nt: TGTGCCAGCTCACCATCGGCGGACAGGGGTCGCGAGCAGTACTTC; CDR3aa: CASSPSADRGREQYF
v_gene: TRBV27; d_gene: TRBD2; j_gene: TRBJ2-2; abundance: .; CDR3nt: TGTGCCAGCAGTCTAGCGGGAGGGCCGTACACCGGGGAGCTGTTTTTT; CDR3aa: CASSLAGGPYTGELFF
v_gene: TRBV29-1; d_gene: TRBD1; j_gene: TRBJ1-1; abundance: .; CDR3nt: TGCAGCGTTGGTAGGGGGCTAAACACTGAAGCTTTCTTT; CDR3aa: CSVGRGLNTEAFF
v_gene: TRBV5-6; d_gene: TRBD1; j_gene: TRBJ2-7; abundance: .; CDR3nt: TGTGCCAGCAGCTTGATAGGGACAGGGGCCTACGAGCAGTACTTC; CDR3aa: CASSLIGTGAYEQYF
v_gene: TRBV28; d_gene: TRBD1; j_gene: TRBJ2-4; abundance: .; CDR3nt: TGTGCCAGCAGATTAAGCCAGGGGGTTGCGGCCAAAAACATTCAGTACTTC; CDR3aa: CASRLSQGVAAKNIQYF
v_gene: TRBV7-2; d_gene: TRBD2; j_gene: TRBJ2-7; abundance: .; CDR3nt: TGTGCCAGCAGCTTTATGGTCAGCGGGAGAAATGTCTACGAGCAGTACTTC; CDR3aa: CASSFMVSGRNVYEQYF
v_gene: TRBV12-1; d_gene: .; j_gene: TRBJ2-5; abundance: .; CDR3nt: TGTGCCAGCAGCTCCCCGGGTGAGGGCCCACAAGAGACCCAGTACTTC; CDR3aa: CASSSPGEGPQETQYF
v_gene: TRBV5-4; d_gene: TRBD2; j_gene: TRBJ2-4; abundance: .; CDR3nt: TGTGCCAGCAGCTTAATGGTAGCGGGGAAAAACATTCAGTACTTC; CDR3aa: CASSLMVAGKNIQYF
v_gene: TRBV7-8; d_gene: TRBD2; j_gene: TRBJ2-7; abundance: .; CDR3nt: TGTGCCAGCAGCTTAGTCCCAGCGGGGGGTCGCTACGAGCAGTACTTC; CDR3aa: CASSLVPAGGRYEQYF
v_gene: TRBV6-4; d_gene: .; j_gene: TRBJ1-2; abundance: .; CDR3nt: TGTGCCAGCAGTGAATCGGGCCTCCATGCGGGGGGCTACACCTTC; CDR3aa: CASSESGLHAGGYTF
v_gene: TRBV14; d_gene: TRBD1; j_gene: TRBJ2-5; abundance: few; CDR3nt: TGTGCCAGCAGCCTAAGCCGCAGGGGGCTTTCTGAGACCCAGTACTTC; CDR3aa: CASSLSRRGLSETQYF
v_gene: TRBV9; d_gene: TRBD1; j_gene: TRBJ2-7; abundance: .; CDR3nt: TGTGCCAGCAGCGATAGGACAGGGCCCAGACTAAACGAGCAGTACTTC; CDR3aa: CASSDRTGPRLNEQYF
v_gene: TRBV28; d_gene: .; j_gene: TRBJ1-1; abundance: .; CDR3nt: TGTGCCAGCAGTTTACTGCAGGGGCGCCTAGAAGCTTTCTTT; CDR3aa: CASSLLQGRLEAFF
v_gene: TRBV27; d_gene: .; j_gene: TRBJ1-1; abundance: .; CDR3nt: TGTGCCAGCAGTTTAGGCCCTGGAGGGACTGAAGCTTTCTTT; CDR3aa: CASSLGPGGTEAFF
v_gene: TRBV30; d_gene: TRBD1; j_gene: TRBJ1-4; abundance: .; CDR3nt: TGTGCCTGGAGTGTAATGGCAGGGGGCTGGGAAAAACTGTTTTTT; CDR3aa: CAWSVMAGGWEKLFF
v_gene: TRBV9; d_gene: .; j_gene: TRBJ1-3; abundance: .; CDR3nt: TGTGCCAGCAGCGGGGGGGGTAGTCCTGGAAACACCATATATTTT; CDR3aa: CASSGGGSPGNTIYF
v_gene: TRBV4-1; d_gene: TRBD1; j_gene: TRBJ1-3; abundance: once; CDR3nt: TGCGCCAGCAGGCATGGACAGGGGGAAAACACCATATATTTT; CDR3aa: CASRHGQGENTIYF
v_gene: TRBV2; d_gene: .; j_gene: TRBJ1-2; abundance: .; CDR3nt: TGTGCCAGCAGTGGCCGGGGGGCGAGTGGCTACACCTTC; CDR3aa: CASSGRGASGYTF
v_gene: TRBV5-6; d_gene: TRBD2; j_gene: TRBJ2-1; abundance: .; CDR3nt: TGTGCCAGCAGCTTAGGGACTAGCGGGAGCAATGAGCAGTTCTTC; CDR3aa: CASSLGTSGSNEQFF
v_gene: TRBV7-7; d_gene: .; j_gene: TRBJ2-1; abundance: .; CDR3nt: TGTGCCAGCAGCTTAGGACAGAACAATGAGCAGTTCTTC; CDR3aa: CASSLGQNNEQFF
v_gene: TRBV5-1; d_gene: .; j_gene: TRBJ2-1; abundance: .; CDR3nt: TGCGCCAGCAGCCCTCTGGCGGCAACCTACAATGAGCAGTTCTTC; CDR3aa: CASSPLAATYNEQFF